The clone carrying this TCR beta chain showed up just once. Antigen unknown. Assay used: immunoSEQ multiplex PCR; TCRdb lists only in-frame clones, some missing. The table shows over 55,000 clones, with approximately 82% occurring only once. The data belong to a study of a mutant IDH1 vaccine in newly diagnosed glioma. The wider study: At weeks 1, 3, 5, 7, 11, 15, 19 and 23, patients received a vaccination, eight in all. Patients got their first vaccination 4-6 weeks after radiotherapy alone, or with temozolomide cycles. Treatment recipients were approximately 60% male and approximately 40% female, and their mean age was approximately 43 years.

As to time point: week 5, during vaccination. It was 300 ug of mutant IDH1 20-mer peptide that made up each vaccine dose, given with topical imiquimod. The CDR3 is 16 residues long. The germline CDR1 and CDR2 sequences are SGHDT and YYEEEE. With V trimmed by 4 bases and J by 2 bases, 10 bases remained unmatched. This specimen was PBMCs, taken from a glioma patient whose treatment included an IDH1 peptide vaccine. The TCR was taken from a woman between 18 and 29 years old with glioma. Some clones in this sample may be carry-over from other donors' samples. This rearrangement joins TRBV5-6 to TRBJ1-1, with TRBD1 matching over 8 bases. The CDR3 spells CASSVRRTGRNTEAFF. Written as DNA, the CDR3 is TGTGCCAGCAGCGTTAGACGGACAGGGCGTAACACTGAAGCTTTCTTT.